A selection of T cell receptor beta chains follows, all from one sample in a study of cytomegalovirus exposure and HLA in healthy donors. Data came from immunoSEQ multiplex PCR; TCRdb stores just in-frame clones and leaves some out. The sample lists about 130,000 clones, about 85% occurring once. The specimen was PBMCs. The receptors come from a boy under 18 in good health and CMV-seronegative. The CDR3 runs from the conserved cysteine through the conserved F or W. A D gene is named only where the DNA matches it firmly. A row's size may be missing; if present it is once, few, many or a size class.

D: NA; size: NA; J: TRBJ1-3; V: TRBV19; DNA: TGTGCCAGTAATTATAACACCCGTTCTGGAAACACCATATATTTT; CDR3: CASNYNTRSGNTIYF
D: NA; size: NA; J: TRBJ2-2; V: TRBV7-6; DNA: TGTGCCAGCAGCACAATTAAGTTCCGGGATGCTACGAACACCGGGGAGCTGTTTTTT; CDR3: CASSTIKFRDATNTGELFF
D: TRBD1; size: NA; J: TRBJ2-7; V: TRBV6-5; DNA: TGTGCCAGCAGTTACGCGGGACAGGGGGCTTTCGAGCAGTACTTC; CDR3: CASSYAGQGAFEQYF
D: TRBD2; size: NA; J: TRBJ2-1; V: TRBV5-1; DNA: TGCGCCAGCAGCTTGGTAGGTAGCGGGGGGGCGAAGAATGAGCAGTTCTTC; CDR3: CASSLVGSGGAKNEQFF
D: NA; size: once; J: TRBJ1-1; V: TRBV7-2; DNA: TGTGCCAGCAGCTTGACGAGGGACACTGAAGCTTTCTTT; CDR3: CASSLTRDTEAFF
D: NA; size: NA; J: TRBJ2-7; V: TRBV11-2; DNA: TGTGCCAGCAGCTCCCGGGACTGGGGCGACGAGCAGTACTTC; CDR3: CASSSRDWGDEQYF
D: NA; size: NA; J: TRBJ1-2; V: TRBV30; DNA: TGTGCCTGGAGAATGGCGGGGGGCCTCTATGGCTACACCTTC; CDR3: CAWRMAGGLYGYTF
D: TRBD2; size: NA; J: TRBJ2-3; V: TRBV7-6; DNA: TGTGCCAGCATCCGGACTAGCGGGGGCCTTGGGGCAGATACGCAGTATTTT; CDR3: CASIRTSGGLGADTQYF
D: NA; size: NA; J: TRBJ2-5; V: TRBV11-3; DNA: TGTGCCAGCAGCTCAAGACTCCAAGAGACCCAGTACTTC; CDR3: CASSSRLQETQYF
D: NA; size: NA; J: TRBJ1-5; V: TRBV27; DNA: TGTGCCAGCAGGGAGGGTACCGTAAGCGGGCAGCCCCAGCATTTT; CDR3: CASREGTVSGQPQHF
D: NA; size: NA; J: TRBJ2-7; V: TRBV7-2; DNA: TGTGCCAGCAGCTTCAGGGTTTCCAACGAGCAGTACTTC; CDR3: CASSFRVSNEQYF
D: NA; size: few; J: TRBJ2-1; V: TRBV5-4; DNA: TGTGCCAGCAGCGATTTAGCGGCATCCCACAATGAGCAGTTCTTC; CDR3: CASSDLAASHNEQFF
D: TRBD2; size: NA; J: TRBJ2-3; V: TRBV9; DNA: TGTGCCAGCAGCGTAGATACTAGCGGGGGCACAGATACGCAGTATTTT; CDR3: CASSVDTSGGTDTQYF
D: NA; size: NA; J: TRBJ1-3; V: TRBV7-9; DNA: TGTGCCAGCAGCTTTATGGCAGGGCCTGGAAACACCATATATTTT; CDR3: CASSFMAGPGNTIYF
D: NA; size: NA; J: TRBJ1-4; V: TRBV25-1; DNA: TGTGCCAGCAGTGAATCGGGACTTGGGAGTGAAAAACTGTTTTTT; CDR3: CASSESGLGSEKLFF
D: NA; size: NA; J: TRBJ1-6; V: TRBV5-8; DNA: TGTGCCAGCAGCCTGAGGGCCTATAATTCACCCCTCCACTTT; CDR3: CASSLRAYNSPLHF
D: NA; size: NA; J: TRBJ1-5; V: TRBV5-5; DNA: TGTGCCAGCAGCTTGCAGGCGCTTAGCAATCAGCCCCAGCATTTT; CDR3: CASSLQALSNQPQHF
D: NA; size: NA; J: TRBJ2-1; V: TRBV13; DNA: TGTGCCAGCAGCCGGGACTGGACCTACAATGAGCAGTTCTTC; CDR3: CASSRDWTYNEQFF
D: NA; size: once; J: TRBJ1-4; V: TRBV4-2; DNA: TGTGCCAGCAGCCAAGACCGCGGAGCAAATGAAAAACTGTTTTTT; CDR3: CASSQDRGANEKLFF
D: TRBD1; size: NA; J: TRBJ2-3; V: TRBV7-9; DNA: TGTGCCAGCAGCTTAGGCGGGACAGGGACCACAGATACGCAGTATTTT; CDR3: CASSLGGTGTTDTQYF
D: NA; size: NA; J: TRBJ2-7; V: TRBV19; DNA: TGTGCCAGTAGGGACCCGGGACATCACGAGCAGTACTTC; CDR3: CASRDPGHHEQYF
D: NA; size: once; J: TRBJ2-3; V: TRBV30; DNA: TGTGCCGGGAGTCCCTTGGGGGGTGCAGATACGCAGTATTTT; CDR3: CAGSPLGGADTQYF
D: TRBD2; size: NA; J: TRBJ2-7; V: TRBV6-5; DNA: TGTGCCAGCAGTTACTCGACTAGCGGGAGCTACGAGCAGTACTTC; CDR3: CASSYSTSGSYEQYF
D: NA; size: NA; J: TRBJ1-2; V: TRBV25-1; DNA: TGTGCCAGCACTACTACGGGGGTTGGCTACACCTTC; CDR3: CASTTTGVGYTF
D: TRBD1; size: NA; J: TRBJ1-2; V: TRBV4-1; DNA: TGCGCCAGCAGCCAGCTTCCAGCTAAAACAGGGGGCTCATATGGCTACACCTTC; CDR3: CASSQLPAKTGGSYGYTF
D: TRBD1; size: once; J: TRBJ2-1; V: TRBV7-9; DNA: TGTGCCAGCGATCACCGGGACAGAAGCAATGAGCAGTTCTTC; CDR3: CASDHRDRSNEQFF
D: TRBD2; size: NA; J: TRBJ2-7; V: TRBV9; DNA: TGTGCCAGCAGCGTCGACCCCGGGACTAGCGGCTACGAGCAGTACTTC; CDR3: CASSVDPGTSGYEQYF
D: TRBD1; size: NA; J: TRBJ1-6; V: TRBV2; DNA: TGTGCCTCCAAAGGACAGGGATACTCACCCCTCCACTTT; CDR3: CASKGQGYSPLHF
D: TRBD2; size: NA; J: TRBJ2-5; V: TRBV5-6; DNA: TGTGCCAGCAGCTTGGGGGGACTAGACGGGACCCAGTACTTC; CDR3: CASSLGGLDGTQYF
D: NA; size: NA; J: TRBJ2-7; V: TRBV7-2; DNA: TGTGCCAGCAGCTTAGGCCCCAGGGGCTACGAGCAGTACTTC; CDR3: CASSLGPRGYEQYF
D: NA; size: few; J: TRBJ1-1; V: TRBV5-1; DNA: TGCGCCAGCAGCTTGGGGGGGGGCACTGAAGCTTTCTTT; CDR3: CASSLGGGTEAFF
D: TRBD1; size: NA; J: TRBJ2-7; V: TRBV6-5; DNA: TGTGCCAGCAGGGAGCCGGGACAGGGATTGTTTGAGCAGTACTTC; CDR3: CASREPGQGLFEQYF
D: NA; size: NA; J: TRBJ1-5; V: TRBV4-1; DNA: TGCGCCAGCAGCCAAGAAGAGGAGATCAATCAGCCCCAGCATTTT; CDR3: CASSQEEEINQPQHF
D: NA; size: NA; J: TRBJ1-1; V: TRBV7-8; DNA: TGTGCCAGCAGCTTATGGTGGAGCCAGGGCAACACTGAAGCTTTCTTT; CDR3: CASSLWWSQGNTEAFF
D: TRBD1; size: NA; J: TRBJ1-2; V: TRBV5-6; DNA: TGTGCCAGCAGCTTGGCGGGACAGGAAAACTATGGCTACACCTTC; CDR3: CASSLAGQENYGYTF
D: NA; size: NA; J: TRBJ2-7; V: TRBV4-2; DNA: TGTGCCAGCAGCCAAGGGTCTAGCTCCTACGAGCAGTACTTC; CDR3: CASSQGSSSYEQYF
D: TRBD2; size: many; J: TRBJ2-3; V: TRBV4-2; DNA: TGTGCCAGCAGCCAGGAATTAGCGGGGGGTACAGATACGCAGTATTTT; CDR3: CASSQELAGGTDTQYF
D: NA; size: NA; J: TRBJ1-5; V: TRBV9; DNA: TGTGCCAGCAGCGTAGCTCCCGGGTTCGATCAGCCCCAGCATTTT; CDR3: CASSVAPGFDQPQHF
D: NA; size: NA; J: TRBJ2-3; V: TRBV19; DNA: TGTGCCAGTAGTATAGGAGGAGATACGCAGTATTTT; CDR3: CASSIGGDTQYF
D: NA; size: NA; J: TRBJ1-1; V: TRBV15; DNA: TGTGCCACCAGCAGAGGTGGGGGCCGACCCGATCGAGGGACTGAAGCTTTCTTT; CDR3: CATSRGGGRPDRGTEAFF
D: TRBD2; size: NA; J: TRBJ2-2; V: TRBV30; DNA: TGTGCCTGGAGCAGCGGGGTAATCACCGGGGAGCTGTTTTTT; CDR3: CAWSSGVITGELFF
D: TRBD2; size: NA; J: TRBJ2-1; V: TRBV19; DNA: TGTGCCAGTAGTGTCGGACTAGCGGGAGGGAAGGTATACAATGAGCAGTTCTTC; CDR3: CASSVGLAGGKVYNEQFF
D: NA; size: NA; J: TRBJ2-1; V: TRBV9; DNA: TGTGCCAGCAGCGTAGGTACTAGCTCCTACAATGAGCAGTTCTTC; CDR3: CASSVGTSSYNEQFF
D: NA; size: NA; J: TRBJ2-2; V: TRBV2; DNA: TGTGCCAGGAACAGGGATGGCACCGGGGAGCTGTTTTTT; CDR3: CARNRDGTGELFF
D: TRBD1; size: NA; J: TRBJ1-1; V: TRBV12-5; DNA: TGTGCTAGTGGTTTGGAGGGGACAGTTGAAGCTTTCTTT; CDR3: CASGLEGTVEAFF
D: NA; size: once; J: TRBJ1-3; V: TRBV4-3; DNA: TGCGCCAGCAGCCGGGACAACTTCGGAAACACCATATATTTT; CDR3: CASSRDNFGNTIYF
D: NA; size: NA; J: TRBJ1-2; V: TRBV2; DNA: TGTGCCAGCAGCCTGCGTTTGGAGACTGGCTACACCTTC; CDR3: CASSLRLETGYTF
D: TRBD1; size: NA; J: TRBJ1-1; V: TRBV5-8; DNA: TGTGCCAGCCCGACAGGGATTTTTTTGCCGAACACTGAAGCTTTCTTT; CDR3: CASPTGIFLPNTEAFF
D: NA; size: NA; J: TRBJ2-7; V: TRBV7-2; DNA: TGTGCCAGCAGGTCATGGAGGGACGAGCAGTACTTC; CDR3: CASRSWRDEQYF
D: NA; size: NA; J: TRBJ2-1; V: TRBV4-3; DNA: TGCGCCAGTAGCTCCTTGCGTAACAATGAGCAGTTCTTC; CDR3: CASSSLRNNEQFF
D: TRBD2; size: NA; J: TRBJ2-3; V: TRBV7-9; DNA: TGTGCCAGCAGCGCCCGAGCGGGGAACACAGATACGCAGTATTTT; CDR3: CASSARAGNTDTQYF
D: NA; size: once; J: TRBJ1-1; V: TRBV7-2; DNA: TGTGCCAGCAGCTTAGGGGCAGCCTTCATAAACACTGAAGCTTTCTTT; CDR3: CASSLGAAFINTEAFF
D: TRBD1; size: NA; J: TRBJ2-7; V: TRBV19; DNA: TGTGCCACCGGGGACAGTTACTACGAGCAGTACTTC; CDR3: CATGDSYYEQYF
D: NA; size: NA; J: TRBJ1-1; V: TRBV29-1; DNA: TGCAGCGCAGGGTCGGTGAACACTGAAGCTTTCTTT; CDR3: CSAGSVNTEAFF
D: NA; size: NA; J: TRBJ1-1; V: TRBV5-1; DNA: TGCGCCAGCAGCTTTTATTGGGAACCGGACAAGAACACTGAAGCTTTCTTT; CDR3: CASSFYWEPDKNTEAFF
D: TRBD2; size: NA; J: TRBJ2-7; V: TRBV5-4; DNA: TGTGCCAGCAGCTTGGCCCCCTTAGCGGGAGGACGGGAGCAGTACTTC; CDR3: CASSLAPLAGGREQYF
D: NA; size: NA; J: TRBJ2-2; V: TRBV9; DNA: TGTGCCAGCGGAGGGGGAGAACAGGGGACCACCGGGGAGCTGTTTTTT; CDR3: CASGGGEQGTTGELFF
D: NA; size: NA; J: TRBJ2-2; V: TRBV10-3; DNA: TGTGCCATCAGTGAGTCGGTTATACGAAGAGGAGCCGGGGAGCTGTTTTTT; CDR3: CAISESVIRRGAGELFF
D: TRBD2; size: NA; J: TRBJ2-5; V: TRBV15; DNA: TGTGCCACCAGCAGAGATAGGACTAGCGGGGGGGCACGCCAAGAGACCCAGTACTTC; CDR3: CATSRDRTSGGARQETQYF
D: NA; size: NA; J: TRBJ1-1; V: TRBV5-1; DNA: TGCGCCAGCAGGAAGGGGTCCGCTGAAGCTTTCTTT; CDR3: CASRKGSAEAFF